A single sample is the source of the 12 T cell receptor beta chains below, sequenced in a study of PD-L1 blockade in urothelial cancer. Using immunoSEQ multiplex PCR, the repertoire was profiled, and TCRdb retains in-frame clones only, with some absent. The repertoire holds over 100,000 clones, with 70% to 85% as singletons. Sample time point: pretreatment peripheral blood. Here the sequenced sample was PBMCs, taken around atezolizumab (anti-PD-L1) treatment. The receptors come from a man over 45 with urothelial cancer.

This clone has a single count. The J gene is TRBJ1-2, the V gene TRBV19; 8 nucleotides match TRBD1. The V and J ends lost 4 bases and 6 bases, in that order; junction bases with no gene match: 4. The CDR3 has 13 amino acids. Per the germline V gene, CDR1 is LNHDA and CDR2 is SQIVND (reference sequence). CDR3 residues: CASSTQGAHGYTF. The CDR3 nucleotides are TGTGCCAGTAGTACCCAGGGGGCGCATGGCTACACCTTC.

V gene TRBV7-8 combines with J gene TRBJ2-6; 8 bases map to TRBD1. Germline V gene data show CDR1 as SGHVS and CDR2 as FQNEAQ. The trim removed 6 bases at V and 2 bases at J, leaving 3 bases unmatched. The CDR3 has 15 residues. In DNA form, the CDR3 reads TGTGCCAGCAGACCGGACAGGGCTGGGGCCAACGTCCTGACTTTC. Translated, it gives CASRPDRAGANVLTF.

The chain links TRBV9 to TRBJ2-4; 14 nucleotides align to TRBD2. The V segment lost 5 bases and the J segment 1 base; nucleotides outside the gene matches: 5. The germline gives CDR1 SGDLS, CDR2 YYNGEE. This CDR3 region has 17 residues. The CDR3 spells CASSRLAGGEAKNIQYF. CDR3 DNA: TGTGCCAGCAGTAGACTAGCGGGAGGGGAGGCCAAAAACATTCAGTACTTC.

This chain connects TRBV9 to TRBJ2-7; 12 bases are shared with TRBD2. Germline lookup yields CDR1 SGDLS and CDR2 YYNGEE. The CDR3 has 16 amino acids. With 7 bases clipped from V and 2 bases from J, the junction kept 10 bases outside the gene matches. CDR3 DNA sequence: TGTGCCAGCGCCCAAGGACTAGCGGGGACTACCTACGAGCAGTACTTC. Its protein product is CASAQGLAGTTYEQYF.

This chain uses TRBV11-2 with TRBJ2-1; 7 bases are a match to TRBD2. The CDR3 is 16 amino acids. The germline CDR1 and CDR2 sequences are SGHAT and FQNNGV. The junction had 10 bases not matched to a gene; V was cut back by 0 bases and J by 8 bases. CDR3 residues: CASSLDGWGGKDEQFF. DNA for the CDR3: TGTGCCAGCAGCTTAGATGGGTGGGGAGGGAAGGATGAGCAGTTCTTC. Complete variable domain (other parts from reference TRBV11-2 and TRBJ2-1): EAGVAQSPRYKIIEKRQSVAFWCNPISGHATLYWYQQILGQGPKLLIQFQNNGVVDDSQLPKDRFSAERLKGVDSTLKIQPAKLEDSAVYLCASSLDGWGGKDEQFFGPGTRLTVL.

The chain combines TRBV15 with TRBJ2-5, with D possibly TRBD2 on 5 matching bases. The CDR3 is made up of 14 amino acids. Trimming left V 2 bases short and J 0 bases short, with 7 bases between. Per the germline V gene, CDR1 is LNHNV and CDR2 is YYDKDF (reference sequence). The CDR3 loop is CATSRRGNQETQYF. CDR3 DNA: TGTGCCACCAGCAGAAGAGGGAACCAAGAGACCCAGTACTTC. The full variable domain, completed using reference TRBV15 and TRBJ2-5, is DAMVIQNPRYQVTQFGKPVTLSCSQTLNHNVMYWYQQKSSQAPKLLFHYYDKDFNNEADTPDNFQSRRPNTSFCFLDIRSPGLGDTAMYLCATSRRGNQETQYFGPGTRLLVL.

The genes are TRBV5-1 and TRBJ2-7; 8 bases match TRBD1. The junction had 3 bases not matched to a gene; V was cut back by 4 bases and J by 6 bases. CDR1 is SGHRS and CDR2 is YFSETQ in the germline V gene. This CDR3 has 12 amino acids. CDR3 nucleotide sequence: TGCGCCAGCAGCGATACAGGGGGCGAGCAGTACTTC. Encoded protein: CASSDTGGEQYF.

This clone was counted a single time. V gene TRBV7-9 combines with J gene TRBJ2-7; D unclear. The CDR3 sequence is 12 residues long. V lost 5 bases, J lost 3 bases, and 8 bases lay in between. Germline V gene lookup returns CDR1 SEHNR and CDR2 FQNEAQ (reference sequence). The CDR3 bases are TGTGCCAGCAGCACTAAAGTCTACGAGCAGTACTTC. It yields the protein CASSTKVYEQYF.

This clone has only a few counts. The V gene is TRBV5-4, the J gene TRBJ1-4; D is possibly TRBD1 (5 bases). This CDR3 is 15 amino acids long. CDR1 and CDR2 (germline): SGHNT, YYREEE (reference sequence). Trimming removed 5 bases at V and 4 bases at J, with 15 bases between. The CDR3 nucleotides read TGTGCCAGCAGTCAGGGCGGGGAGATTAATGAAAAACTGTTTTTT. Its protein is CASSQGGEINEKLFF.

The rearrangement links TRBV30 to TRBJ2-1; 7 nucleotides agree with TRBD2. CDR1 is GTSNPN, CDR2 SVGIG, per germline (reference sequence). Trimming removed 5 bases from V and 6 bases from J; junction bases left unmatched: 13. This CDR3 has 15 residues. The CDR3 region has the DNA TGTGCCTGGGCCGGGAGGCCCCCTTTCCCCAATGAGCAGTTCTTC. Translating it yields CAWAGRPPFPNEQFF.

This CDR3 is CATSRDFYYGIQYF. The CDR3 DNA reads TGTGCCACCAGCAGAGATTTCTACTACGGCATTCAGTACTTC. V usage is TRBV15 and J usage is TRBJ2-4; D remains unclear. From germline, CDR1 is LNHNV and CDR2 YYDKDF (reference sequence). The CDR3 is 14 residues long. Between the trimmed V and J ends, which lost 0 bases and 9 bases, there was a span of 12 bases. Full variable domain (remainder filled in from reference TRBV15 and TRBJ2-4): DAMVIQNPRYQVTQFGKPVTLSCSQTLNHNVMYWYQQKSSQAPKLLFHYYDKDFNNEADTPDNFQSRRPNTSFCFLDIRSPGLGDTAMYLCATSRDFYYGIQYFGAGTRLSVL.

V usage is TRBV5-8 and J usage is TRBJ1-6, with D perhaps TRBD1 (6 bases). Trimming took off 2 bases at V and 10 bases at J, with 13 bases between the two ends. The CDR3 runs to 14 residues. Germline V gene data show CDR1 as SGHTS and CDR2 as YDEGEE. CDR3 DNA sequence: TGTGCCAGCAGCTTCAGGGGTCCACGGTCACCCCTCCACTTT. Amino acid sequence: CASSFRGPRSPLHF. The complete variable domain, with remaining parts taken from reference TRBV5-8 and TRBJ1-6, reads EAGVTQSPTHLIKTRGQQATLRCSPISGHTSVYWYQQALGLGLQFLLWYDEGEERNRGNFPPRFSGRQFPNYSSELNVNALELEDSALYLCASSFRGPRSPLHFGNGTRLTVT.